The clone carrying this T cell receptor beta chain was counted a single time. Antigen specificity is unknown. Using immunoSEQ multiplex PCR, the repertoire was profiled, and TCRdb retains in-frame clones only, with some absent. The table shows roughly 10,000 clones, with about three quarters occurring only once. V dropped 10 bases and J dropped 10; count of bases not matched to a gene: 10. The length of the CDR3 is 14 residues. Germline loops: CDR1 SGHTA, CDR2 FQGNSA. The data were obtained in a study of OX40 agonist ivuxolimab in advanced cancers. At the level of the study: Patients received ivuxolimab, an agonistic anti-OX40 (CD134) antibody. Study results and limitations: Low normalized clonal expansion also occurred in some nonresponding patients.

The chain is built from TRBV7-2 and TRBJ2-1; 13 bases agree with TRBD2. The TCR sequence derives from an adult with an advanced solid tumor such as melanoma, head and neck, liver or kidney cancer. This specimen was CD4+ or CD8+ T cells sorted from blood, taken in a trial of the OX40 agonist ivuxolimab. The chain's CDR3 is CANPRTSGSPEQFF. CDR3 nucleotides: TGTGCCAACCCCCGGACTAGCGGGAGCCCCGAGCAGTTCTTC.